This TCR beta chain was identified during a study of cytomegalovirus exposure and HLA in healthy donors. 13 Jbeta primers and 60 Vbeta primers were used for the PCR. The repertoire was sequenced with immunoSEQ multiplex PCR; TCRdb's copy has only in-frame clones and lacks some. The sample contains 90,000 to 100,000 clones, around three fifths of which appear only once. The CDR3 consists of 16 residues. V lost 0 bases, J lost 6 bases, and 4 bases stayed unmatched. The V gene's germline CDR1 is SEHNR and CDR2 FQNEAQ (reference sequence). The chain links TRBV7-9 to TRBJ2-2; the match to TRBD1 covers 10 bases. The sample comprised PBMCs. The receptor was isolated from a man in his thirties or forties in good health and CMV-seronegative. DNA of the CDR3: TGTGCCAGCAGCTTAGCGACAGGGGGCGCCCCCGGGGAGCTGTTTTTT. Translated: CASSLATGGAPGELFF.